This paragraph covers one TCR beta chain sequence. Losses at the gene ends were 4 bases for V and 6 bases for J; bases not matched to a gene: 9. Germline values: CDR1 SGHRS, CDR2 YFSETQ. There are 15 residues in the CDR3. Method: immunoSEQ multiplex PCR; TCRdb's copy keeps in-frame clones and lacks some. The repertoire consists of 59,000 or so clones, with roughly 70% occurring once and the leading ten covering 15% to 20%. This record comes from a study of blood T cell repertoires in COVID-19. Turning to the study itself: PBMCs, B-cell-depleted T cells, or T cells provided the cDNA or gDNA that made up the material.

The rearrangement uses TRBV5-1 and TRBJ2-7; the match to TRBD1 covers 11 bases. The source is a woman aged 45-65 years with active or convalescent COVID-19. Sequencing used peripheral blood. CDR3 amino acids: CASSGGTGGNGEQYF. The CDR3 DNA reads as TGCGCCAGCAGCGGGGGGACAGGGGGAAATGGCGAGCAGTACTTC.